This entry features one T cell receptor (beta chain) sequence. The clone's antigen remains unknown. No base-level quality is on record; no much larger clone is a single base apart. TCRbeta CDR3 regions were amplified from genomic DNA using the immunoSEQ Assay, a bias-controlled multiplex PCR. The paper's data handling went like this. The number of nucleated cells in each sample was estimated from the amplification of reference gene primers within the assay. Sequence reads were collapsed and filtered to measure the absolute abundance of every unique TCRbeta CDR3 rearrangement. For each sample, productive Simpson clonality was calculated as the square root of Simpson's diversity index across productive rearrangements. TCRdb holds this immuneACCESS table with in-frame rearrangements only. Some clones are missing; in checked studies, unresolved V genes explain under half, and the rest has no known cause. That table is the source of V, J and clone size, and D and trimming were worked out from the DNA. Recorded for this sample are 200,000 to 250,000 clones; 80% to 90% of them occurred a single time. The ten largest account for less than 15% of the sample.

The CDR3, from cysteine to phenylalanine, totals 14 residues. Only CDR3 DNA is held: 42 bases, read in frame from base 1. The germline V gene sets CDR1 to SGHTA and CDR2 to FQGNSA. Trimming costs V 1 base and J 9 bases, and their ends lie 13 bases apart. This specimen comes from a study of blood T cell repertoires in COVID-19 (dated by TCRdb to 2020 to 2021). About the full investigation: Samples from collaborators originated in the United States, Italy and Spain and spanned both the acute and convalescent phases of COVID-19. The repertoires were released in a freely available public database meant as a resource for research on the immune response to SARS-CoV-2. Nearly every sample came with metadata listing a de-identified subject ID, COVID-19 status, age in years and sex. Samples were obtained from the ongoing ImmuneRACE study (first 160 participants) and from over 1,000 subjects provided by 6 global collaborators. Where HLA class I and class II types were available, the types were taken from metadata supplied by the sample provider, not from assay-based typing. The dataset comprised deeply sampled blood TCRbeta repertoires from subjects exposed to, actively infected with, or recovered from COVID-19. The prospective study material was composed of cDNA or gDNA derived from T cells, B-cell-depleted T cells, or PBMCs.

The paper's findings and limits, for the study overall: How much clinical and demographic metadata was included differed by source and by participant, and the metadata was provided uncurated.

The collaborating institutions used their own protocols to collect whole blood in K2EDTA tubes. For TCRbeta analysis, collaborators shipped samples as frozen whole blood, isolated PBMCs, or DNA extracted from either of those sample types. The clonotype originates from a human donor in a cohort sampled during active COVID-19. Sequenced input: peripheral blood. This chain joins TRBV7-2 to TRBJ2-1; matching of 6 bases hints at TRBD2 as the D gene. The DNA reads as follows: TGTGCCAGCAGCTTAGGACGGGAGTACCGTGAGCAGTTCTTC. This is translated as CASSLGREYREQFF. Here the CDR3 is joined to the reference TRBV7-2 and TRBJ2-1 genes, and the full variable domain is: GAGVSQSPSNKVTEKGKDVELRCDPISGHTALYWYRQSLGQGLEFLIYFQGNSAPDKSGLPSDRFSAERTGGSVSTLTIQRTQQEDSAVYLCASSLGREYREQFFGPGTRLTVL.